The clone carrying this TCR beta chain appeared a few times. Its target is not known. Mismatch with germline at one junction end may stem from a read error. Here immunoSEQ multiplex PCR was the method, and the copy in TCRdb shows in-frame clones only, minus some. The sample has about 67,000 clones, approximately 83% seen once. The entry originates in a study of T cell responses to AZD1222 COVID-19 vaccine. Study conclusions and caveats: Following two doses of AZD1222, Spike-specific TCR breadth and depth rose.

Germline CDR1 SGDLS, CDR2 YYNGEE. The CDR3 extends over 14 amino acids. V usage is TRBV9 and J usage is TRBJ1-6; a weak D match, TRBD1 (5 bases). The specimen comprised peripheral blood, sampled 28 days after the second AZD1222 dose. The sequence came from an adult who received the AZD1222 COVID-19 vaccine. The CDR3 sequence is CASSVGDGHSPLHF. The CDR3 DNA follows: TGTGCCAGCAGCGTAGGGGACGGTCATTCTCCCCTCCACTTT.